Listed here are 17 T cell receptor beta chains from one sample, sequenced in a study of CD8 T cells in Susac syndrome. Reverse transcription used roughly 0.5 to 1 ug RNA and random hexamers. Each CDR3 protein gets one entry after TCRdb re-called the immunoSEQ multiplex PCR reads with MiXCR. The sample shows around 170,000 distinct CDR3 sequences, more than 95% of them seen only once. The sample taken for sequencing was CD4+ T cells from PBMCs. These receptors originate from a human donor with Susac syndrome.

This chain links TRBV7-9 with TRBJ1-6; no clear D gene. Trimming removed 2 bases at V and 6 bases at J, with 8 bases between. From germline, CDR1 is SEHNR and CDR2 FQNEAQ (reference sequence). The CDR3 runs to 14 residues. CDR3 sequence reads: CASSLREGNSPLHF. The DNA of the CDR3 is TGTGCCAGCAGCTTAAGGGAGGGTAATTCACCCCTCCACTTT.

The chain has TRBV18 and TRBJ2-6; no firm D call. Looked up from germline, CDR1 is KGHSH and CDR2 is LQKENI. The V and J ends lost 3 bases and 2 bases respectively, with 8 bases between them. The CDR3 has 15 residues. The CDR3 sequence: CASSPVAPGANVLTF. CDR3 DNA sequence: TGTGCCAGCTCACCGGTGGCGCCTGGGGCCAACGTCCTGACTTTC.

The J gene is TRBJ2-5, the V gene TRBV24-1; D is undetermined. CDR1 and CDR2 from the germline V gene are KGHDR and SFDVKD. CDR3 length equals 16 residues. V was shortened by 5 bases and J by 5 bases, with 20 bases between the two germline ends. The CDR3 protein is CATSASTGMVRETQYF. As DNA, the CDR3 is TGTGCCACCAGTGCGTCTACGGGCATGGTTCGGGAGACCCAGTACTTC.

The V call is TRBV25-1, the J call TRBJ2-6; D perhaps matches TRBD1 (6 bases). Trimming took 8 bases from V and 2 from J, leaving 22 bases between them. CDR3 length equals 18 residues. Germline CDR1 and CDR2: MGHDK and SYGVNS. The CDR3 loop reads CASATSTGSIAGANVLTF. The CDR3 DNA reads TGTGCCAGCGCCACTTCGACAGGCTCGATAGCTGGGGCCAACGTCCTGACTTTC.

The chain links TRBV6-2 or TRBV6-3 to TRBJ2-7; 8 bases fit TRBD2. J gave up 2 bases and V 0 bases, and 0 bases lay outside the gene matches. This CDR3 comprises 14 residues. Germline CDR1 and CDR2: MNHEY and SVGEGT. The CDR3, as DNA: TGTGCCAGCAGTTACTCAGCGGGGGCCTACGAGCAGTACGTC. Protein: CASSYSAGAYEQYV.

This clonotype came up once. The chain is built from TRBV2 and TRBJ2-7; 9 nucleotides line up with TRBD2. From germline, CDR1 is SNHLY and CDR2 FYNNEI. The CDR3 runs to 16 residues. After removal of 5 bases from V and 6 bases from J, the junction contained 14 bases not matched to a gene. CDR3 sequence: CASSPGGLAGIGEQYF. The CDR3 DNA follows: TGTGCCAGCAGTCCCGGGGGTCTAGCGGGAATTGGCGAGCAGTACTTC.

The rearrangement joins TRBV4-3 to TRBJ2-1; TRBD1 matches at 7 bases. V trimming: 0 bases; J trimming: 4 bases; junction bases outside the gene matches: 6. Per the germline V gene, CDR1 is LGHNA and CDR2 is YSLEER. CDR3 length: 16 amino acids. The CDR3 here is CASSQEFEGAYNEQFF. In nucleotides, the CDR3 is TGCGCCAGCAGCCAAGAATTTGAGGGGGCTTACAATGAGCAGTTCTTC.

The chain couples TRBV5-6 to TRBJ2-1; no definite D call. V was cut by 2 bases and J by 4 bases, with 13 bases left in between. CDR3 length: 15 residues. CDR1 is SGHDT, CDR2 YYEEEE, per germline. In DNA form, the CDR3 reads TGTGCCAGCAGCTTAAGTATGATCAAATACAATGAGCAGTTCTTC. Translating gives CASSLSMIKYNEQFF.

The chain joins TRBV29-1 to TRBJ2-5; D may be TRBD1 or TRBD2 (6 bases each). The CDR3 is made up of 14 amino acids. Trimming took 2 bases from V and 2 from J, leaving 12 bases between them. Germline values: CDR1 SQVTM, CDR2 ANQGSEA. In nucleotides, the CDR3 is TGCAGCGTTGAATGGGGGGCGCGACAAGAGACCCAGTACTTC. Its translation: CSVEWGARQETQYF.

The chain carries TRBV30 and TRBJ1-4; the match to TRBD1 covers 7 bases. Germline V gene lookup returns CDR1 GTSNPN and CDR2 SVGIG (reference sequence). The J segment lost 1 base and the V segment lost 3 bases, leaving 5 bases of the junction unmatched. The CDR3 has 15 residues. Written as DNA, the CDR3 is TGTGCCTGGAGGACAGGGAGGGTAACTAATGAAAAACTGTTTTTT. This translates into CAWRTGRVTNEKLFF.

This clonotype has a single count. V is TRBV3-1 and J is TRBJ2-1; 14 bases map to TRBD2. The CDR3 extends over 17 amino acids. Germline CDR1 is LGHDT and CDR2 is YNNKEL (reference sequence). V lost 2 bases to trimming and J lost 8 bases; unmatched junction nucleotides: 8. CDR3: CASSQPRLAGGVDEQFF. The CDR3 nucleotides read TGTGCCAGCAGCCAACCACGACTAGCGGGAGGGGTCGATGAGCAGTTCTTC.

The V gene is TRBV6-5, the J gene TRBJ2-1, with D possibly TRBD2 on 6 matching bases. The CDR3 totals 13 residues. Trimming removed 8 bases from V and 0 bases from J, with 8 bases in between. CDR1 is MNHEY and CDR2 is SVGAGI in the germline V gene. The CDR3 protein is CASGGGSYNEQFF. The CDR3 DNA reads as TGTGCCAGCGGGGGAGGCTCCTACAATGAGCAGTTCTTC.

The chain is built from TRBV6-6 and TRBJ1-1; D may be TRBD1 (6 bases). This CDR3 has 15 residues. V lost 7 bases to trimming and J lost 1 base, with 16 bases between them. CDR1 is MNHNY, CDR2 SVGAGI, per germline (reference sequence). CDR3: CASTPVGGPNTEAFF. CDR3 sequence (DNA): TGTGCCAGCACTCCGGTTGGGGGCCCGAACACTGAAGCTTTCTTT.

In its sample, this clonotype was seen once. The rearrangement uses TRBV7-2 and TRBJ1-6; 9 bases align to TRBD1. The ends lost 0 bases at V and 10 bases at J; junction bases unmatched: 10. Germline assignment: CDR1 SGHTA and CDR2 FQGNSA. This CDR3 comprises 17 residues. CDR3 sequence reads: CASSLAAYRGLGSPLHF. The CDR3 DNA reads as TGTGCCAGCAGCTTAGCGGCGTACAGGGGGCTCGGATCACCCCTCCACTTT.

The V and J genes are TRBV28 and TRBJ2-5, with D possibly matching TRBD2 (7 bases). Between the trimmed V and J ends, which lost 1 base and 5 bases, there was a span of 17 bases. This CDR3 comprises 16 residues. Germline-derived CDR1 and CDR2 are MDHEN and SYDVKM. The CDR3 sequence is CASSLLGGPSPETQYF. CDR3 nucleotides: TGTGCCAGCAGTTTATTGGGGGGGCCCTCACCCGAGACCCAGTACTTC.

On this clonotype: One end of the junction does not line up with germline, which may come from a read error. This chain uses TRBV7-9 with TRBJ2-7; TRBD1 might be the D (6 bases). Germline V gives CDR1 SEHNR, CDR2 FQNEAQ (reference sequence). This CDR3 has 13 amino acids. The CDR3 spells CASSLGGTYEQYF. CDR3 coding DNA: TGTGCCAGCAGTTTAGGGGGAACCTACGAGCAGTACTTC. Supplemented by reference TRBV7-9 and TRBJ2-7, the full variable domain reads DTGVSQNPRHKITKRGQNVTFRCDPISEHNRLYWYRQTLGQGPEFLTYFQNEAQLEKSRLLSDRFSAERPKGSFSTLEIQRTEQGDSAMYLCASSLGGTYEQYFGPGTRLTVT.

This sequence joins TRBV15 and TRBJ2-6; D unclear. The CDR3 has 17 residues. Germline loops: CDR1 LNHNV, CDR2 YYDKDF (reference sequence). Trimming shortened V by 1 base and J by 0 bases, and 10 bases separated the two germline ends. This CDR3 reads CATSRVAGRSGANVLTF. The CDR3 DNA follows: TGTGCCACCAGCAGAGTAGCCGGACGCTCTGGGGCCAACGTCCTGACTTTC. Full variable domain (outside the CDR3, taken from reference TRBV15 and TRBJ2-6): DAMVIQNPRYQVTQFGKPVTLSCSQTLNHNVMYWYQQKSSQAPKLLFHYYDKDFNNEADTPDNFQSRRPNTSFCFLDIRSPGLGDTAMYLCATSRVAGRSGANVLTFGAGSRLTVL.